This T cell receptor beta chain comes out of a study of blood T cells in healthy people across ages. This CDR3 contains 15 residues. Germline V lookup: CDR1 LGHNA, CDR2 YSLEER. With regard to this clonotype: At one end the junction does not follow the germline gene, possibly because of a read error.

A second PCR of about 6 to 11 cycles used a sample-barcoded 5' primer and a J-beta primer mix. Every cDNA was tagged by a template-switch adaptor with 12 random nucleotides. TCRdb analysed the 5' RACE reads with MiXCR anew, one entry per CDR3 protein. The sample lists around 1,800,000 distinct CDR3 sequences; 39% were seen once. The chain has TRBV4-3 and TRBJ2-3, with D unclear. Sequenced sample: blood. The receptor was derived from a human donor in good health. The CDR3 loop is CASSQDSWVTDMQYF. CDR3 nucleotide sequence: TGCGCCAGCAGCCAAGATTCCTGGGTCACAGATATGCAGTATTTT.